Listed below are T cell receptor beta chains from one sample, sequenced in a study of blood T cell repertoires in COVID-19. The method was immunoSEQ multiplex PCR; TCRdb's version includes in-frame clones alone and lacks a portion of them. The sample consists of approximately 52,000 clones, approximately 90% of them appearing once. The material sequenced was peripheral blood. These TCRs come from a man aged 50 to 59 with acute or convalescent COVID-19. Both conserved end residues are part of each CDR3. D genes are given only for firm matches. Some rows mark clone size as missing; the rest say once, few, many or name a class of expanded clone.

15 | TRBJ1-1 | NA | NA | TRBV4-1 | CASSQDGGTATEAFF | TGCGCCAGCAGCCAAGATGGGGGGACTGCGACTGAAGCTTTCTTT
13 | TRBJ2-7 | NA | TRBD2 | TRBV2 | CASSDPGGLTIKF | TGTGCCAGCAGTGACCCGGGGGGGCTAACTATTAAATTC
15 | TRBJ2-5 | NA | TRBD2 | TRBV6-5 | CASSPSGGAQETQYF | TGTGCCAGCAGCCCGAGCGGGGGGGCTCAAGAGACCCAGTACTTC
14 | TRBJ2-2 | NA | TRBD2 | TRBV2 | CASLSGGASGELFF | TGTGCCAGCTTAAGCGGGGGGGCTTCCGGGGAGCTGTTTTTT
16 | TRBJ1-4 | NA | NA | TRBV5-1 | CASSANLRGSNEKLFF | TGCGCCAGCAGCGCGAACCTCAGGGGCTCTAATGAAAAACTGTTTTTT
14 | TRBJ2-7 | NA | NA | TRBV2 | CASTIRTPSYEQYF | TGTGCCAGCACCATAAGGACACCCTCCTACGAGCAGTACTTC
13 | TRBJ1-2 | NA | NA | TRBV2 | CASSDRPSYGYTF | TGTGCCAGCAGTGACAGGCCCAGCTATGGCTACACCTTC
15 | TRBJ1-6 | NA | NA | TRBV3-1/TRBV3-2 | CASSHHRSYNSPLHF | TGTGCCAGCAGCCATCACAGGTCCTATAATTCACCCCTCCACTTT
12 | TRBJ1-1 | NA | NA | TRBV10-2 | CASQLQPTEAFF | TGCGCCAGCCAGCTACAGCCCACTGAAGCTTTCTTT
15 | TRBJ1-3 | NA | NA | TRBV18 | CASFLRESSGNTIYF | TGTGCCAGCTTCCTCCGGGAAAGCTCTGGAAACACCATATATTTT
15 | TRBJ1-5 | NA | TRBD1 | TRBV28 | CASSLRTGNNQPQHF | TGTGCCAGCAGTTTACGGACAGGGAACAATCAGCCCCAGCATTTT
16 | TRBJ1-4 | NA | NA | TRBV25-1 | CASSPSQGNSNEKLFF | TGTGCCAGCAGCCCCTCACAGGGCAACTCTAATGAAAAACTGTTTTTT
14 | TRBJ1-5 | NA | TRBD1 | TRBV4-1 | CASSHQGANQPQHF | TGCGCCAGCAGCCACCAGGGGGCAAATCAGCCCCAGCATTTT
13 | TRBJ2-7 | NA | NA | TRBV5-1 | CASSPEPGYEQYF | TGCGCCAGCAGCCCCGAACCCGGGTACGAGCAGTACTTC
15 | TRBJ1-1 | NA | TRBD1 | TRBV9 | CASSDRRGRRTEAFF | TGTGCCAGCAGCGACAGAAGGGGGCGCAGGACTGAAGCTTTCTTT
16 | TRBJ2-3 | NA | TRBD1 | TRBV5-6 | CASSLYRGQSTDTQYF | TGTGCCAGCAGCTTATACAGGGGGCAAAGCACAGATACGCAGTATTTT
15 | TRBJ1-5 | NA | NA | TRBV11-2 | CASSKRIGVNQPQHF | TGTGCCAGCAGCAAACGGATCGGGGTCAATCAGCCCCAGCATTTT
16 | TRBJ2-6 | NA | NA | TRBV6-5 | CASSYLPRSGANVLTF | TGTGCCAGCAGTTACCTCCCGAGATCTGGGGCCAACGTCCTGACTTTC
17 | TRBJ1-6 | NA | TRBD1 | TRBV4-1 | CASSQAPAGGRNSPLHF | TGCGCCAGCAGCCAAGCTCCGGCAGGGGGCCGGAATTCACCCCTCCACTTT
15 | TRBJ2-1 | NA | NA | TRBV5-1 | CASSTLRSSYNEQFF | TGCGCCAGCAGCACCCTACGTAGCTCCTACAATGAGCAGTTCTTC
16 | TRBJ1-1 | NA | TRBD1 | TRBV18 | CASSSGTGGLNTEAFF | TGTGCCAGCTCATCGGGGACAGGGGGCCTGAACACTGAAGCTTTCTTT
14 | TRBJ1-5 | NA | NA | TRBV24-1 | CATSGSGSGQPQHF | TGTGCCACCAGTGGATCAGGGTCGGGTCAGCCCCAGCATTTT
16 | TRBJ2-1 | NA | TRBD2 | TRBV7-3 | CASSLSPAGTYNEQFF | TGTGCCAGCAGCTTATCCCCAGCGGGGACCTACAATGAGCAGTTCTTC
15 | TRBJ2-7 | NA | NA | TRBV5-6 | CASSFRGVRSYEQYF | TGTGCCAGCAGCTTTAGAGGAGTTAGGTCCTACGAGCAGTACTTC
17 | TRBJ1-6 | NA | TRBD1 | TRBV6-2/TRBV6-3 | CASSSGTLTGGNSPLHF | TGTGCCAGCAGTTCCGGTACCCTGACAGGGGGCAATTCACCCCTCCACTTT
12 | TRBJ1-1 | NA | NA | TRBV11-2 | CASSRNRAEAFF | TGTGCCAGCAGCCGAAACAGGGCTGAAGCTTTCTTT
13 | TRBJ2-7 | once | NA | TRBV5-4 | CTSSWERYHEQYF | TGTACCAGCAGCTGGGAGCGATACCACGAGCAGTACTTC
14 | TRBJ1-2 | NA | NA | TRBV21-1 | CASSSPMADYGYTF | TGTGCCAGCAGCTCCCCCATGGCAGACTATGGCTACACCTTC
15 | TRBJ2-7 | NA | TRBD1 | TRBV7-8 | CASSHGTAQYVEQYF | TGTGCCAGCAGCCACGGGACAGCACAGTACGTGGAGCAGTACTTC
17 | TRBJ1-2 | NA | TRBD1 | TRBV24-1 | CATSKQQGKKRNYGYTF | TGTGCCACCAGCAAACAACAGGGGAAAAAACGTAACTATGGCTACACCTTC
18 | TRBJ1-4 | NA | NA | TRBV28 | CASSFGGHVDSTNEKLFF | TGTGCCAGCAGTTTTGGGGGACACGTAGATTCAACTAATGAAAAACTGTTTTTT
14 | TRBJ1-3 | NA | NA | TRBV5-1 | CASSLDVAGNTIYF | TGCGCCAGCTCGCTAGACGTTGCTGGAAACACCATATATTTT
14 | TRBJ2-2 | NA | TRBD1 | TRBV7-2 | CASSSTGAAGELFF | TGTGCCAGCAGCTCGACAGGGGCGGCCGGGGAGCTGTTTTTT
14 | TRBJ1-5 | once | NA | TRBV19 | CASSTTGGDQPQHF | TGTGCCAGTAGTACCACGGGGGGGGATCAGCCCCAGCATTTT
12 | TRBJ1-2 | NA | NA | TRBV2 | CASSEFLYGYTF | TGTGCCAGCAGTGAATTCCTTTATGGCTACACCTTC
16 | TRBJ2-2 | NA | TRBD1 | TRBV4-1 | CASSQRQGFDTGELFF | TGCGCCAGCAGCCAAAGACAGGGGTTTGACACCGGGGAGCTGTTTTTT
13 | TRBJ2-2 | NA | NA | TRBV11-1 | CASRKGDAGELFF | TGTGCCAGCAGGAAGGGGGATGCCGGGGAGCTGTTTTTT
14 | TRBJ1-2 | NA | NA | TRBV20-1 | CSASNLELNYGYTF | TGCAGTGCTAGTAATCTTGAACTTAACTATGGCTACACCTTC
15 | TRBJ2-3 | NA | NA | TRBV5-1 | CASSVQGILGDTQYF | TGCGCCAGCAGCGTACAGGGCATACTGGGAGATACGCAGTATTTT
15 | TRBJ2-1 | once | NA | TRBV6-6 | CASSSPETAYNEQFF | TGTGCCAGCAGTTCCCCGGAGACAGCCTACAATGAGCAGTTCTTC